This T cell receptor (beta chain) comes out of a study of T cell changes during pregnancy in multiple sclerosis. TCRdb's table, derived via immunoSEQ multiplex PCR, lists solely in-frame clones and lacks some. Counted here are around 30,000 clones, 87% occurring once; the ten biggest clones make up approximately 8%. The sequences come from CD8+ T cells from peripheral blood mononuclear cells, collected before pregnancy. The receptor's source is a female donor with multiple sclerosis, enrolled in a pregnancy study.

CDR3 nucleotide sequence: TGTGCCATCAGTGACGACAGGGTGGAGTACGTCGAGCAGTACTTC. Translating it yields CAISDDRVEYVEQYF. The chain employs TRBV10-3 and TRBJ2-7; 7 positions match TRBD1. The CDR3 totals 15 residues. The germline V gene encodes CDR1 ENHRY and CDR2 SYGVKD. Unmatched junction bases numbered 11, after V lost 3 bases and J lost 6 bases.